One sample yielded the 21 T cell receptor beta chains listed below, sequenced in a study of blood T cell repertoires in COVID-19. This table comes from immunoSEQ multiplex PCR, and its TCRdb copy is limited to in-frame clones, with some not included. The sample lists 95,000 to 150,000 clones; about 90% were seen once. The sequencing sample was made of peripheral blood. These receptors were obtained from a woman aged 70-85 years with acute or convalescent COVID-19.

The chain is built from TRBV19 and TRBJ1-4; no definite D call. Per germline, CDR1 LNHDA and CDR2 SQIVND (reference sequence). V was clipped by 6 bases and J by 3 bases, with 11 bases between them. CDR3 size: 14 residues. DNA for the CDR3: TGTGCCAGTAGATTCCCAGGCCCTAATGAAAAACTGTTTTTT. This sequence encodes CASRFPGPNEKLFF.

The rearrangement joins TRBV2 to TRBJ2-1, with 8 positions matching TRBD2. The CDR3 length is 13 residues. Per germline, CDR1 SNHLY and CDR2 FYNNEI. The junction had 6 bases not matched to a gene; V was cut back by 8 bases and J by 6 bases. CDR3 sequence (DNA): TGTGCCAGCCTAGGACTAGCCCCCAATGAGCAGTTCTTC. Translating gives CASLGLAPNEQFF. Drawing the rest from reference TRBV2 and TRBJ2-1, the complete variable domain is EPEVTQTPSHQVTQMGQEVILRCVPISNHLYFYWYRQILGQKVEFLVSFYNNEISEKSEIFDDQFSVERPDGSNFTLKIRSTKLEDSAMYFCASLGLAPNEQFFGPGTRLTVL.

The CDR3: CASSLLSGSEAFF. Written as DNA, the CDR3 is TGTGCCAGCAGTTTGCTTTCAGGATCTGAAGCTTTCTTT. This chain links TRBV12-3 or TRBV12-4 with TRBJ1-1; unclear D gene. The CDR3 is made up of 13 amino acids. V shed 3 bases and J shed 6 bases, with 11 bases lying between them.

J is TRBJ2-3 and V is TRBV30; D gene unclear. Germline V CDR1 and CDR2: GTSNPN, SVGIG (reference sequence). The V end lost 0 bases, the J end lost 8 bases, and 9 bases lay between the germline ends. The CDR3 extends over 12 amino acids. CDR3 DNA sequence: TGTGCCTGGAGTGTATCCCCGGGTACGCAGTATTTT. Residues: CAWSVSPGTQYF.

This clone was observed a few times. The chain couples TRBV11-2 to TRBJ2-7, with 11 bases lining up with TRBD2. This CDR3 region has 15 residues. CDR1 is SGHAT and CDR2 is FQNNGV in the germline V gene. J gave up 0 bases and V 3 bases, and 1 base lay outside the gene matches. Written as DNA, the CDR3 is TGTGCCAGCAGCTTGGGACTAGCGGTCTCCTACGAGCAGTACTTC. It translates to CASSLGLAVSYEQYF. Full variable domain (outside the CDR3, taken from reference TRBV11-2 and TRBJ2-7): EAGVAQSPRYKIIEKRQSVAFWCNPISGHATLYWYQQILGQGPKLLIQFQNNGVVDDSQLPKDRFSAERLKGVDSTLKIQPAKLEDSAVYLCASSLGLAVSYEQYFGPGTRLTVT.

V gene TRBV11-2 combines with J gene TRBJ1-2; 12 bases agree with TRBD1. Trimming took 5 bases from V and 2 from J; bases not matched to a gene: 6. CDR1 and CDR2 (germline): SGHAT, FQNNGV. The CDR3 contains 16 residues. As DNA, the CDR3 is TGTGCCAGCAGCCCGGGACAGGGGGCTTCCAACTATGGCTACACCTTC. This encodes CASSPGQGASNYGYTF.

J is TRBJ1-5 and V is TRBV15; TRBD1 agrees at 8 bases. The V segment lost 9 bases and the J segment 7 bases; nucleotides outside the gene matches: 20. Germline V gives CDR1 LNHNV, CDR2 YYDKDF (reference sequence). The CDR3 runs to 17 residues. CDR3 bases: TGTGCCACTTCTACAGGGGGTTCAACTTACCGCCCCCAGCCCCAGCATTTT. Translation gives CATSTGGSTYRPQPQHF. The full variable domain, in which reference TRBV15 and TRBJ1-5 provide the parts outside the CDR3, is DAMVIQNPRYQVTQFGKPVTLSCSQTLNHNVMYWYQQKSSQAPKLLFHYYDKDFNNEADTPDNFQSRRPNTSFCFLDIRSPGLGDTAMYLCATSTGGSTYRPQPQHFGDGTRLSIL.

The chain uses TRBV6-4 and TRBJ2-5; D is undetermined. CDR3 length equals 11 residues. The germline CDR1 and CDR2 sequences are MRHNA and SNTAGT. Trimming cost V 2 bases and J 7 bases, with 5 bases left between them. This CDR3 is CASSDTGTQYF. CDR3 DNA: TGTGCCAGCAGTGACACGGGGACCCAGTACTTC.

The chain carries TRBV7-9 and TRBJ1-1; D not certain. Per germline, CDR1 SEHNR and CDR2 FQNEAQ (reference sequence). The CDR3 is made up of 15 amino acids. The V gene lost 5 bases and the J gene lost 1 base, with 14 bases spanning the gap. The CDR3 DNA reads as TGTGCCAGCAGCCCTGACATTAAACCGAACACTGAAGCTTTCTTT. This translates into CASSPDIKPNTEAFF.

The CDR3 DNA reads TGTGCCAGCAGCTCAGGGACATCAGGTGCACCCCTCCACTTT. This encodes CASSSGTSGAPLHF. The chain combines TRBV7-3 with TRBJ1-6; perhaps TRBD1 as D (6 bases). V was pared by 4 bases and J by 11 bases, with 15 bases between. The CDR3 consists of 14 residues. In germline, CDR1 is SGHTA, CDR2 FQGTGA.

This clone occurred once. The chain is built from TRBV6-5 and TRBJ1-2; TRBD1 might be the D (5 bases). Per germline, CDR1 MNHEY and CDR2 SVGAGI. Trimming left V 5 bases short and J 8 bases short, with 15 bases between. This CDR3 region has 13 residues. The chain's CDR3 is CASSRPGGPGYTF. For the CDR3, the DNA is TGTGCCAGCAGTCGACCCGGGGGTCCGGGCTACACCTTC.

The gene calls are TRBV19 and TRBJ2-1; the match to TRBD2 covers 10 bases. CDR1 LNHDA and CDR2 SQIVND come from the germline V gene (reference sequence). This CDR3 has 17 residues. V lost 1 base and J lost 9; bases outside the gene matches: 12. CDR3 sequence reads: CASSIVSSGGARSEQFF. The CDR3 bases are TGTGCCAGTAGTATAGTTTCCAGCGGGGGGGCCAGAAGTGAGCAGTTCTTC. The entire variable domain, with the rest obtained from reference TRBV19 and TRBJ2-1, is as follows: DGGITQSPKYLFRKEGQNVTLSCEQNLNHDAMYWYRQDPGQGLRLIYYSQIVNDFQKGDIAEGYSVSREKKESFPLTVTSAQKNPTAFYLCASSIVSSGGARSEQFFGPGTRLTVL.

This clone turned up a few times. This chain connects TRBV10-1 to TRBJ2-1, with no clear D. From germline, CDR1 is WNHNN and CDR2 SYGVQD (reference sequence). The CDR3 sequence is 16 residues long. V gave up 8 bases and J gave up 1 base, with 18 bases separating them. In nucleotides, the CDR3 is TGCGCCAGCCCTTTAGGCCCGGGTAAATCCTACAATGAGCAGTTCTTC. Residues: CASPLGPGKSYNEQFF.

The genes are TRBV3-1 (or the pseudogene TRBV3-2) and TRBJ1-5, with 9 bases matching TRBD1. Germline CDR1 LGHDT, CDR2 YNNKEL (reference sequence). CDR3 length: 17 residues. V was pared by 4 bases and J by 3 bases, with 10 bases of the junction left unmatched. This CDR3 is CASSPWTGDNFNQPQHF. CDR3 nucleotide sequence: TGTGCCAGCAGCCCCTGGACAGGGGATAACTTCAATCAGCCCCAGCATTTT.

DNA of the CDR3: TGTGCCAGCAGCCTTCCGACAGGGGGTGGAACTGAAGCTTTCTTT. Protein: CASSLPTGGGTEAFF. The chain carries TRBV5-4 and TRBJ1-1; 9 bases map to TRBD1. V lost 4 bases, J lost 5 bases, and 9 bases stayed unmatched. This CDR3 is 15 amino acids long. CDR1 is SGHNT, CDR2 YYREEE, per germline (reference sequence).

V gene TRBV7-9 combines with J gene TRBJ1-1, with 10 bases aligning to TRBD1. Germline V lookup: CDR1 SEHNR, CDR2 FQNEAQ (reference sequence). The CDR3 is made up of 14 amino acids. Unmatched junction bases numbered 4, after V lost 4 bases and J lost 5 bases. This chain's CDR3 is CASSSWTGGTEAFF. The CDR3 DNA is TGTGCCAGCAGCTCGTGGACAGGGGGTACTGAAGCTTTCTTT.

V usage is TRBV5-1 and J usage is TRBJ2-5; 8 nucleotides match TRBD2. CDR1 and CDR2 (germline): SGHRS, YFSETQ. The length of the CDR3 is 15 residues. V dropped 2 bases and J dropped 5; count of bases not matched to a gene: 8. DNA for the CDR3: TGCGCCAGCAGCTTATCCGGGGGGGCCGAGGAGACCCAGTACTTC. It is translated as CASSLSGGAEETQYF. Variable domain in full (rest from reference TRBV5-1 and TRBJ2-5): KAGVTQTPRYLIKTRGQQVTLSCSPISGHRSVSWYQQTPGQGLQFLFEYFSETQRNKGNFPGRFSGRQFSNSRSEMNVSTLELGDSALYLCASSLSGGAEETQYFGPGTRLLVL.

This rearrangement joins TRBV3-1 (or the pseudogene TRBV3-2) to TRBJ1-6; TRBD1 is a possible D gene (5 bases). CDR3 length: 17 amino acids. V was shortened by 4 bases and J by 9 bases, with 22 bases between the two germline ends. The germline V gene has CDR1 LGHDT and CDR2 YNNKEL (reference sequence). The CDR3 bases are TGTGCCAGCAGCCCCCTCCGGGACTTTCTAAGGGGTTCACCCCTCCACTTT. It encodes CASSPLRDFLRGSPLHF.

The chain carries TRBV28 and TRBJ1-6, with TRBD1 matching over 8 bases. Germline values: CDR1 MDHEN, CDR2 SYDVKM. The CDR3 extends over 14 amino acids. J gave up 8 bases and V 6 bases, and 6 bases lay outside the gene matches. The CDR3 sequence: CASRPTGGHSPLHF. The CDR3 DNA is TGTGCCAGCAGGCCTACAGGGGGGCATTCACCCCTCCACTTT.

The V call is TRBV2, the J call TRBJ1-3, with a weak D call TRBD1 (6 bases). Germline lookup yields CDR1 SNHLY and CDR2 FYNNEI. V gave up 4 bases and J gave up 0 bases, with 10 bases separating them. The CDR3 loop spans 15 amino acids. The CDR3 DNA sequence: TGTGCCAGCAGTGTACAGGGCATCTCTGGAAACACCATATATTTT. Translated: CASSVQGISGNTIYF.

The chain employs TRBV28 and TRBJ1-4; no clear D gene. CDR1 is MDHEN, CDR2 SYDVKM, per germline. The V gene lost 5 bases and the J gene lost 8 bases, with 24 bases spanning the gap. The CDR3 has 17 residues. The CDR3 sequence: CASSPHLGLPSGEKLFF. The CDR3 bases are TGTGCCAGCAGTCCGCACCTGGGTCTCCCATCGGGGGAAAAACTGTTTTTT.